This TCR beta chain was recovered during a study of intratumoral heterogeneity in liver cancer. The method was immunoSEQ multiplex PCR; TCRdb's version includes in-frame clones alone and lacks a portion of them. The sample has several thousand clones; under 60% are singletons. Study-wide points: Tumor-infiltrating lymphocyte representation was acknowledged to be under-sampled. In each patient, region a exceeded region b in unique T-cell expansions. Overall T cell clonality did not differ significantly between tumor regions. Regional tumor-infiltrating lymphocyte burden differences seen by RNA-seq were reportedly confirmed using TCR sequencing.

Each tumour sample represents a distinct, spatially separated region of the hepatocellular carcinoma nodule. This clone was counted at least ten times. Its specificity is unknown. The CDR3 extends over 14 amino acids. The germline CDR1 and CDR2 sequences are SGHDT and YYEEEE. With 4 bases clipped from V and 2 bases from J, the junction kept 2 bases outside the gene matches. The chain employs TRBV5-6 and TRBJ1-3; 8 nucleotides line up with TRBD1. The TCR comes from a man between 65 and 85 years old with hepatocellular carcinoma. This material consisted of tumor tissue, taken before any cancer treatment. The CDR3 DNA is TGTGCCAGCAGCGACAGGGGAGCTGGAAACACCATATATTTT. It yields the protein CASSDRGAGNTIYF.